These 6 T cell receptor beta chains were all obtained from the same sample, sequenced in a study of T-cell memory formation after mild COVID-19. TCRdb reanalysed the 5' RACE reads using MiXCR and keeps one entry per CDR3 protein. The sample consists of approximately 250,000 distinct CDR3 sequences, approximately 15% of them appearing once. Sequenced material: PBMCs or a T cell subset sorted from them (not recorded which). The source is an adult woman who had mild COVID-19 (a few samples of this study predate the infection). Cell type and time point are not known.

The J gene is TRBJ2-1, the V gene TRBV7-8; TRBD2 matches 10 bases. The germline CDR1 and CDR2 sequences are SGHVS and FQNEAQ. The CDR3 runs to 16 residues. J was trimmed by 2 bases and V by 5 bases; bases with no gene match: 6. The CDR3 nucleotides read TGTGCCAGCAGCAGTGGACTAGCGGATACCTACAATGAGCAGTTCTTC. This gives the protein CASSSGLADTYNEQFF.

The rearrangement joins TRBV4-1 to TRBJ2-7; no firm D call. CDR1 and CDR2 from the germline V gene are MGHRA and YSYEKL. The CDR3 is made up of 15 amino acids. V was clipped by 1 base and J by 1 base, with 11 bases between them. CDR3 nucleotide sequence: TGCGCCAGCAGCCAAGGCTCCGGGCCATCCTACGAGCAGTACTTC. As protein: CASSQGSGPSYEQYF.

The rearrangement links TRBV7-3 to TRBJ2-1; 11 bases are shared with TRBD2. The V and J ends lost 3 bases and 8 bases, in that order; junction bases with no gene match: 6. The CDR3 has 15 residues. CDR1 is SGHTA and CDR2 is FQGTGA in the germline V gene. DNA for the CDR3: TGTGCCAGCAGCTTGGTTAGCGGGGGGGCTTATGAGCAGTTCTTC. This translates into CASSLVSGGAYEQFF.

CDR3 sequence: CASIPWRAGSSYNEQFF. The CDR3 DNA sequence: TGTGCCAGCATCCCCTGGAGAGCGGGGAGCTCCTACAATGAGCAGTTCTTC. V usage is TRBV11-1 and J usage is TRBJ2-1; 7 nucleotides agree with TRBD2. J lost 0 bases, V lost 7 bases, and 12 bases had no gene match. The CDR3 runs to 17 residues. Germline V gives CDR1 SGHAT, CDR2 FQDESV (reference sequence).

The rearrangement joins TRBV20-1 to TRBJ2-1; 9 bases line up with TRBD1. The germline CDR1 and CDR2 sequences are DFQATT and SNEGSKA (reference sequence). V was pared by 6 bases and J by 5 bases, with 2 bases of the junction left unmatched. The CDR3 runs to 12 residues. CDR3 nucleotides: TGCAGTGCAAACAGGGGGCACAATGAGCAGTTCTTC. The encoded protein is CSANRGHNEQFF.

V usage is TRBV5-1 and J usage is TRBJ2-7, with D possibly matching TRBD1 (5 bases). This CDR3 region has 15 residues. CDR1 and CDR2 from the germline V gene are SGHRS and YFSETQ. V was cut by 0 bases and J by 0 bases, with 10 bases left in between. CDR3 nucleotide sequence: TGCGCCAGCAGCTTGGGAACAGGCTTCTCCTACGAGCAGTACTTC. This codes for CASSLGTGFSYEQYF.